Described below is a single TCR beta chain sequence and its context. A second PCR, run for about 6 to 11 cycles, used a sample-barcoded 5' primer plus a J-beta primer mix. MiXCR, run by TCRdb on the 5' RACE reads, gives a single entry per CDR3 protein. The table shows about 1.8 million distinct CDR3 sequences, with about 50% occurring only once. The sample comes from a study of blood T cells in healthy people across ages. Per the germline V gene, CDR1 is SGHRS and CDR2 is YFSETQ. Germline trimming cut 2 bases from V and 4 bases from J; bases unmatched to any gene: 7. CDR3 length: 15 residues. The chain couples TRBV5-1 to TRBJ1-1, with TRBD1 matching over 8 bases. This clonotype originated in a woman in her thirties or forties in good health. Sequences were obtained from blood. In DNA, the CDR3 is TGCGCCAGCAGCTTAATCGGACAGGGCGCCACTGAAGCTTTCTTT. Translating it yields CASSLIGQGATEAFF.